This is a list of T cell receptor beta chains from one sample in a study of blood T cell repertoires in COVID-19. The protocol was immunoSEQ multiplex PCR, while the TCRdb copy is restricted to in-frame clones and leaves out a portion. The table records about 110,000 clones, 71% of them present only once. Material for sequencing was peripheral blood. Receptors originate from a human donor with acute or convalescent COVID-19. The donor label of this sample is uncertain. CDR3s include the opening cysteine and the closing phenylalanine or tryptophan. Each record gives: J gene, V gene, D gene, clone size, CDR3 protein, CDR3 DNA. D genes are given only for firm matches. Size is stated for part of the rows, as once, few or many counts, or as a class when the clone is expanded.

TRBJ2-5	TRBV15	NA	once	CATSRDFQETQYF	TGTGCCACCAGCAGAGACTTTCAAGAGACCCAGTACTTC
TRBJ1-1	TRBV7-4	TRBD1	few	CASSSRDRGGTEAFF	TGTGCCAGCAGCTCCCGGGACAGGGGTGGCACTGAAGCTTTCTTT
TRBJ1-5	TRBV6-6	NA	NA	CASNNREFDQPQHF	TGTGCCAGCAATAACAGGGAATTCGATCAGCCCCAGCATTTT
TRBJ2-3	TRBV10-2	NA	NA	CASSDPRSTDTQYF	TGCGCCAGCAGTGACCCTCGGAGCACAGATACGCAGTATTTT
TRBJ1-5	TRBV19	NA	NA	CASSGLAGASNQPQHF	TGTGCCAGTAGCGGACTAGCGGGGGCGAGCAATCAGCCCCAGCATTTT
TRBJ2-3	TRBV6-4	TRBD2	NA	CASSETSGGGDTQYF	TGTGCCAGCAGTGAGACTAGCGGGGGGGGAGATACGCAGTATTTT
TRBJ2-2	TRBV10-3	NA	NA	CAISGGAEAGELFF	TGTGCCATCAGTGGGGGCGCTGAGGCCGGGGAGCTGTTTTTT
TRBJ2-3	TRBV11-2	NA	many	CASREVARSTDTQYF	TGTGCCAGCCGAGAGGTAGCGAGAAGCACAGATACGCAGTATTTT
TRBJ1-1	TRBV5-8	TRBD1	NA	CASSLDRGNTEAFF	TGTGCCAGCAGCTTGGACAGGGGGAACACTGAAGCTTTCTTT
TRBJ1-4	TRBV19	TRBD1	NA	CASSNPGTGDEKLFF	TGTGCCAGTAGTAACCCCGGGACAGGGGATGAAAAACTGTTTTTT
TRBJ1-3	TRBV9	NA	NA	CASSVAPTGSGNTIYF	TGTGCCAGCAGCGTTGCCCCGACGGGCTCTGGAAACACCATATATTTT
TRBJ1-6	TRBV4-2	TRBD1	NA	CASSQDPQGTGLNSPLHF	TGTGCCAGCAGCCAAGATCCCCAGGGGACAGGACTGAATTCACCCCTCCACTTT
TRBJ1-5	TRBV15	NA	NA	CATSRTVEQPQHF	TGTGCCACCAGCAGGACAGTGGAACAGCCCCAGCATTTT
TRBJ2-2	TRBV5-5	NA	NA	CASSHTGNTGELFF	TGTGCCAGCAGCCACACAGGGAACACCGGGGAGCTGTTTTTT
TRBJ1-2	TRBV2	TRBD1	few	CASSDRGWGYTF	TGTGCCAGCTCGGACAGGGGCTGGGGCTACACCTTC
TRBJ1-2	TRBV5-4	NA	NA	CASSLDNSYGYTF	TGTGCCAGCAGCTTGGACAATTCCTATGGCTACACCTTC
TRBJ2-1	TRBV5-1	NA	NA	CASSLEPGMKLVWFF	TGCGCCAGCAGCTTGGAACCAGGTATGAAGTTAGTGTGGTTCTTC
TRBJ2-7	TRBV6-5	NA	NA	CASSLRGGSSYEQYF	TGTGCCAGCAGCCTACGGGGTGGCAGCTCCTACGAGCAGTACTTC
TRBJ2-3	TRBV9	NA	few	CASSIPGTLVTDTQYF	TGTGCCAGCAGCATCCCCGGGACACTTGTCACAGATACGCAGTATTTT
TRBJ1-2	TRBV19	NA	few	CASSATGTTSYGYTF	TGTGCCAGTAGTGCCACAGGGACTACTTCTTATGGCTACACCTTC
TRBJ2-1	TRBV7-9	TRBD2	few	CASSQLAGGLANEQFF	TGTGCCAGCAGCCAACTAGCGGGGGGGCTTGCGAATGAGCAGTTCTTC
TRBJ1-2	TRBV6-2/TRBV6-3	TRBD1	NA	CASSYPRRDRSINYGYTF	TGTGCCAGCAGTTACCCTCGGCGGGACAGGAGCATAAACTATGGCTACACCTTC
TRBJ1-6	TRBV3-1/TRBV3-2	TRBD1	NA	CASSFTGTGTPLHF	TGTGCCAGCAGCTTCACCGGGACAGGGACACCCCTCCACTTT
TRBJ1-6	TRBV7-6	NA	NA	CASSLAIGGDSPLHF	TGTGCCAGCAGCTTAGCGATCGGAGGGGATTCACCCCTCCACTTT
TRBJ2-5	TRBV2	NA	NA	CASSESSNRETQYF	TGTGCCAGCAGTGAAAGTTCTAACCGGGAGACCCAGTACTTC
TRBJ2-6	TRBV7-2	NA	few	CASSLGGSGANVLTF	TGTGCCAGCAGCTTAGGCGGGTCTGGGGCCAACGTCCTGACTTTC
TRBJ1-1	TRBV18	TRBD1	NA	CASSPSRQGNTEAFF	TGTGCCAGCTCACCCTCCCGACAGGGGAACACTGAAGCTTTCTTT
TRBJ1-2	TRBV6-5	NA	few	CASSYSMRYGYTF	TGTGCCAGCAGTTACTCGATGCGATATGGCTACACCTTC
TRBJ1-5	TRBV28	NA	few	CASSLFRTVNQPQHF	TGTGCCAGCAGTTTATTTCGGACAGTAAATCAGCCCCAGCATTTT
TRBJ1-6	TRBV19	NA	NA	CASSGQGYSSYNSPLHF	TGTGCCAGTAGTGGGCAGGGGTATAGCTCCTATAATTCACCCCTCCACTTT
TRBJ2-1	TRBV28	NA	few	CASSSPEWAGSSYNEQFF	TGTGCCAGCAGTTCCCCCGAGTGGGCTGGGAGCTCCTACAATGAGCAGTTCTTC
TRBJ2-1	TRBV18	TRBD2	NA	CASSPGTSGTYNEQFF	TGTGCCAGCTCACCAGGGACTAGCGGGACTTACAATGAGCAGTTCTTC
TRBJ2-2	TRBV24-1	TRBD1	NA	CATSVKTGGWNTGELFF	TGTGCCACCAGTGTCAAAACAGGGGGCTGGAACACCGGGGAGCTGTTTTTT
TRBJ2-7	TRBV29-1	TRBD2	NA	CSVELAGKGYEQYF	TGCAGCGTGGAATTAGCGGGGAAAGGCTACGAGCAGTACTTC
TRBJ1-6	TRBV9	TRBD1	NA	CASSSGVQGKALHF	TGTGCCAGCAGCTCCGGTGTACAGGGGAAGGCCCTCCACTTT
TRBJ2-3	TRBV3-1/TRBV3-2	NA	once	CASSPSAGDTQYF	TGTGCCAGCAGCCCGTCGGCGGGGGATACGCAGTATTTT
TRBJ1-1	TRBV6-5	NA	many	CASSYLRGFGRTEAFF	TGTGCCAGCAGTTACCTAAGGGGTTTCGGGAGGACTGAAGCTTTCTTT
TRBJ2-7	TRBV7-3	TRBD1	many	CASSSGRGIDEQYF	TGTGCCAGCAGCTCAGGCAGGGGGATCGACGAGCAGTACTTC
TRBJ2-3	TRBV7-3	TRBD2	NA	CASSAGLAGVFPDTQYF	TGTGCCAGCAGCGCGGGACTAGCGGGGGTCTTCCCAGATACGCAGTATTTT
TRBJ2-2	TRBV5-1	NA	NA	CASSLPFLANTGELFF	TGCGCCAGCAGCTTGCCGTTCCTAGCCAACACCGGGGAGCTGTTTTTT
TRBJ2-5	TRBV7-8	NA	few	CASVFARETQYF	TGTGCCAGCGTTTTCGCGAGGGAGACCCAGTACTTC
TRBJ1-1	TRBV5-8	NA	NA	CASSWSRGTEAFF	TGTGCCAGCAGCTGGTCTAGAGGCACTGAAGCTTTCTTT
TRBJ2-7	TRBV18	TRBD1	NA	CASSPPILTGVNREQYF	TGTGCCAGCTCACCACCGATCTTAACAGGGGTAAATCGCGAGCAGTACTTC
TRBJ1-1	TRBV12-5	TRBD1	NA	CASGLVEGARTEAFF	TGTGCTAGTGGTTTGGTGGAGGGGGCACGGACTGAAGCTTTCTTT
TRBJ1-4	TRBV5-6	NA	NA	CASSLQGVLNEKLFF	TGTGCCAGCAGTCTACAAGGGGTCCTTAATGAAAAACTGTTTTTT
TRBJ2-7	TRBV6-6	TRBD1	NA	CASSESTGYSYEQYF	TGTGCCAGCAGTGAGTCGACAGGGTACTCCTACGAGCAGTACTTC
TRBJ1-1	TRBV5-5	NA	NA	CASSLWRMNTEAFF	TGTGCCAGCAGCTTGTGGCGGATGAACACTGAAGCTTTCTTT
TRBJ2-3	TRBV5-1	NA	NA	CASAPGAVKSTDTQYF	TGCGCCAGCGCCCCTGGGGCGGTCAAAAGCACAGATACGCAGTATTTT
TRBJ2-5	TRBV3-1/TRBV3-2	TRBD1	NA	CASRGTGKETQYF	TGTGCCAGCAGAGGGACAGGTAAAGAGACCCAGTACTTC
TRBJ2-3	TRBV28	NA	NA	CASSFEAHTQYF	TGTGCCAGCAGTTTTGAGGCACATACGCAGTATTTT
TRBJ2-5	TRBV2	TRBD1	NA	CASSVGQLETQYF	TGTGCCAGCAGTGTGGGACAGTTGGAGACCCAGTACTTC
TRBJ1-2	TRBV5-1	NA	NA	CASTDISTYGYTF	TGCGCCAGCACGGACATTTCAACCTATGGCTACACCTTC
TRBJ2-5	TRBV18	TRBD1	NA	CASSPGQAETQYF	TGTGCCAGCTCACCGGGACAGGCTGAGACCCAGTACTTC
TRBJ2-1	TRBV13	NA	few	CASSPPSNEQFF	TGTGCCAGCAGCCCCCCGAGCAATGAGCAGTTCTTC
TRBJ2-5	TRBV4-1	NA	NA	CASSQPRETQYF	TGCGCCAGCAGCCAACCCCGGGAGACCCAGTACTTC
TRBJ2-1	TRBV27	TRBD1	NA	CASRTRGGVNEQFF	TGTGCCAGCAGAACGAGAGGGGGCGTGAATGAGCAGTTCTTC
TRBJ1-1	TRBV15	TRBD1	NA	CATSRDRTGGMGTEAFF	TGTGCCACCAGCAGAGATAGGACAGGGGGCATGGGCACTGAAGCTTTCTTT
TRBJ1-3	TRBV5-6	NA	NA	CASSLRQVSGNTIYF	TGTGCCAGCAGCTTGCGCCAGGTCTCTGGAAACACCATATATTTT
TRBJ2-5	TRBV24-1	TRBD1	NA	CATSDYRRQGGYQETQYF	TGTGCCACCAGTGATTACCGCAGACAGGGGGGCTACCAAGAGACCCAGTACTTC
TRBJ1-2	TRBV12-3/TRBV12-4	NA	NA	CASSLREFGYTF	TGTGCCAGCAGTTTACGGGAGTTCGGCTACACCTTC